This TCR beta chain came from a study of CD8 T cells in ankylosing spondylitis. General study findings and limits: Clones tied to disease were said to be significantly enriched in matched ankylosing spondylitis synovial fluid. A number of the motif variants had already been described in reactive arthritis synovial fluid and blood.

This clonotype showed up just a few times. The target antigen is unknown. MiXCR, run by TCRdb on the 5' RACE reads, gives a single entry per CDR3 protein. The sample lists fewer than 400,000 distinct CDR3 sequences; roughly 14% were seen once. The material sequenced was blood, either unsorted or a sorted T cell fraction (not recorded which). The source is a male donor with ankylosing spondylitis or in good health (not recorded which).

The CDR3 sequence: CSARLAGSYNEQFF. The CDR3 bases are TGCAGTGCTAGACTAGCTGGATCCTACAATGAGCAGTTCTTC. The rearrangement links TRBV20-1 to TRBJ2-1, with D possibly being TRBD2 (5 bases). This CDR3 spans 14 amino acids. CDR1 and CDR2 from the germline V gene are DFQATT and SNEGSKA (reference sequence). V lost 2 bases, J lost 1 base, and 9 bases lay in between.